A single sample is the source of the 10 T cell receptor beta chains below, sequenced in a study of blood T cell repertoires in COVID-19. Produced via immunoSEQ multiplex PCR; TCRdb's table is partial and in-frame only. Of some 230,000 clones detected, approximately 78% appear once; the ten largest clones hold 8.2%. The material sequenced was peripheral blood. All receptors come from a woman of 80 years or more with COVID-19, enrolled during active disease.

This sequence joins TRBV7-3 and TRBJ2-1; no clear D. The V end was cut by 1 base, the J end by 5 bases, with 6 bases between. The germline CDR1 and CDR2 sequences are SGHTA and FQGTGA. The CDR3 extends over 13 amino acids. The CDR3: CASSLNGDNEQFF. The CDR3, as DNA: TGTGCCAGCAGCTTAAACGGAGACAATGAGCAGTTCTTC. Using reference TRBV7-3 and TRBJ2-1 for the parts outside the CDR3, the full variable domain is GAGVSQTPSNKVTEKGKYVELRCDPISGHTALYWYRQSLGQGPEFLIYFQGTGAADDSGLPNDRFFAVRPEGSVSTLKIQRTERGDSAVYLCASSLNGDNEQFFGPGTRLTVL.

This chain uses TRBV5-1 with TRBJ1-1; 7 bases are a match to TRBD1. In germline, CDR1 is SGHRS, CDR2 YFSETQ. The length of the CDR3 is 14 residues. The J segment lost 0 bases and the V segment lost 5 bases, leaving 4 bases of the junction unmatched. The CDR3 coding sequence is TGCGCCAGCAGGGACGGGACAGTGAACACTGAAGCTTTCTTT. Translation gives CASRDGTVNTEAFF.

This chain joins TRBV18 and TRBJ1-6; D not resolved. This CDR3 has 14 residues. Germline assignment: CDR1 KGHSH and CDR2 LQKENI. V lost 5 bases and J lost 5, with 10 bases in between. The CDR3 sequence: CASSSGPNNSPLHF. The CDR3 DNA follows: TGTGCCAGCTCAAGCGGACCTAATAATTCACCCCTCCACTTT.

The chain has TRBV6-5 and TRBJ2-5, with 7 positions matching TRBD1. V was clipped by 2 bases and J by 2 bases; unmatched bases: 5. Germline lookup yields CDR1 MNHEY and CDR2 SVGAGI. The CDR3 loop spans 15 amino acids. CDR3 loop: CASSYKQGRQETQYF. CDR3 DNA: TGTGCCAGCAGTTACAAACAGGGGCGGCAAGAGACCCAGTACTTC.

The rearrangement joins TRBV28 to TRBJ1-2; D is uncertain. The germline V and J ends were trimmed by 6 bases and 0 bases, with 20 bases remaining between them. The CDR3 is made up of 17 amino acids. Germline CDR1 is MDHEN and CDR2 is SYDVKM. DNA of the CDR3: TGTGCCAGCAGGGTCGGATCCGGGGTACCTTCTAACTATGGCTACACCTTC. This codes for CASRVGSGVPSNYGYTF.

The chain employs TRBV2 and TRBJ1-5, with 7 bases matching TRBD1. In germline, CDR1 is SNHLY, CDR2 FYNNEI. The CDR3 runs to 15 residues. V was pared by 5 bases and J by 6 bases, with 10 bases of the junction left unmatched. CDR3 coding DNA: TGTGCCAGCAGTCCACAGGGGCTAGAAAGTCAGCCCCAGCATTTT. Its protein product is CASSPQGLESQPQHF. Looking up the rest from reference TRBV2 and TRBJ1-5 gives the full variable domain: EPEVTQTPSHQVTQMGQEVILRCVPISNHLYFYWYRQILGQKVEFLVSFYNNEISEKSEIFDDQFSVERPDGSNFTLKIRSTKLEDSAMYFCASSPQGLESQPQHFGDGTRLSIL.

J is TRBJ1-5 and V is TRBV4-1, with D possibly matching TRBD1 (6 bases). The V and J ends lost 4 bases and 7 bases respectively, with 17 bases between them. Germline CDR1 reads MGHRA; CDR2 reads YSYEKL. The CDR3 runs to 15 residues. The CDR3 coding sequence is TGCGCCAGCAGCCCGCGGCAGGGGCCGGGGCAGCCCCAGCATTTT. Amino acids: CASSPRQGPGQPQHF.

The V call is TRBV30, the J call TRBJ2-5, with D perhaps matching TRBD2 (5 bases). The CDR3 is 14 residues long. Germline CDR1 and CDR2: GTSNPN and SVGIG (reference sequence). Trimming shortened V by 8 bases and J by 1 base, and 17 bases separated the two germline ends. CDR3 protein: CARSGSGLQETQYF. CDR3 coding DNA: TGTGCCCGGTCGGGGAGCGGCCTCCAAGAGACCCAGTACTTC.

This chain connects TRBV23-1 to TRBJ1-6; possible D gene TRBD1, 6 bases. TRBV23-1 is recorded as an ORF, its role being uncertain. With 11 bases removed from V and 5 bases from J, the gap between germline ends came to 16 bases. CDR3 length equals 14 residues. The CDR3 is CAGGGEGDNSPLHF. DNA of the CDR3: TGCGCCGGTGGGGGGGAGGGGGATAATTCACCCCTCCACTTT.

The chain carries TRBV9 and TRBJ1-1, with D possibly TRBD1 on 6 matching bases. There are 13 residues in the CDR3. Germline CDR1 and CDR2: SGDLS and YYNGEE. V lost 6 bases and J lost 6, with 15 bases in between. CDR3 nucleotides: TGTGCCAGCAACCGCAGGGGAAGGGCTGAAGCTTTCTTT. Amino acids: CASNRRGRAEAFF.